These T cell receptor beta chains were read from a single sample in a study of cytomegalovirus exposure and HLA in healthy donors. Method: immunoSEQ multiplex PCR; TCRdb's copy keeps in-frame clones and lacks some. The data hold about 110,000 clones, with approximately 81% observed a single time. The specimen sequenced was PBMCs. The receptors were sampled from a young woman in good health and CMV-seropositive. The CDR3 runs from the conserved cysteine through the conserved F or W. Each record gives: CDR3 DNA, CDR3 protein, V gene, clone size, J gene, D gene. A D gene is named only where the DNA matches it firmly. The listing skips clone size in some rows; elsewhere it reads once, few, many or a size class.

CDR3 DNA: TGTGCCAGCAGCTTGGTAGTTTCCGCAACAGATACGCAGTATTTT
CDR3 protein: CASSLVVSATDTQYF
V gene: TRBV5-4
clone size: once
J gene: TRBJ2-3
D gene: .

CDR3 DNA: TGTGCCAGCAGGTCGGGACAGCTTAACACTGAAGCTTTCTTT
CDR3 protein: CASRSGQLNTEAFF
V gene: TRBV6-1
clone size: .
J gene: TRBJ1-1
D gene: TRBD1

CDR3 DNA: TGTGCCAGCAGCTTAGAGGTGGGAGTTGCCCACGAGCAGTACTTC
CDR3 protein: CASSLEVGVAHEQYF
V gene: TRBV7-9
clone size: .
J gene: TRBJ2-7
D gene: .

CDR3 DNA: TGTGCCACCAGCAGAGGGGGTTTCGGGGGGAACACTGAAGCTTTCTTT
CDR3 protein: CATSRGGFGGNTEAFF
V gene: TRBV15
clone size: .
J gene: TRBJ1-1
D gene: .

CDR3 DNA: TGTGCCAGCATGCGGGGGGGGCCCTCCTACAATGAGCAGTTCTTC
CDR3 protein: CASMRGGPSYNEQFF
V gene: TRBV5-8
clone size: few
J gene: TRBJ2-1
D gene: TRBD2

CDR3 DNA: TGTGCCATCAAACCAGGGCTGACCTACGAGCAGTACTTC
CDR3 protein: CAIKPGLTYEQYF
V gene: TRBV10-3
clone size: .
J gene: TRBJ2-7
D gene: .

CDR3 DNA: TGCGCCAGCAGCTGGAGGACAGATTCCTACGAGCAGTACTTC
CDR3 protein: CASSWRTDSYEQYF
V gene: TRBV5-1
clone size: .
J gene: TRBJ2-7
D gene: .

CDR3 DNA: TGTGCCAGCAGCCCAATACAGGACAGCACAGATACGCAGTATTTT
CDR3 protein: CASSPIQDSTDTQYF
V gene: TRBV28
clone size: .
J gene: TRBJ2-3
D gene: .

CDR3 DNA: TGTGCCAGCAGCTTGGCTGACAGGGGCTACGAGCAGTACTTC
CDR3 protein: CASSLADRGYEQYF
V gene: TRBV5-8
clone size: few
J gene: TRBJ2-7
D gene: TRBD1

CDR3 DNA: TGTGCCAGCAGTTATGGGCAGGGAGGGCAGCCCCAGCATTTT
CDR3 protein: CASSYGQGGQPQHF
V gene: TRBV6-5
clone size: .
J gene: TRBJ1-5
D gene: .

CDR3 DNA: TGTGCCAGTAGTATAGTAGCAGGGGCGGGCAATCAGCCCCAGCATTTT
CDR3 protein: CASSIVAGAGNQPQHF
V gene: TRBV19
clone size: .
J gene: TRBJ1-5
D gene: .

CDR3 DNA: TGTGCCAGTAGCGGACAGGTTGTTAACTATGGCTACACCTTC
CDR3 protein: CASSGQVVNYGYTF
V gene: TRBV19
clone size: .
J gene: TRBJ1-2
D gene: TRBD1

CDR3 DNA: TGTGCCACCAGCAGAGATCTTAGCCAGCCCCAGCATTTT
CDR3 protein: CATSRDLSQPQHF
V gene: TRBV15
clone size: .
J gene: TRBJ1-5
D gene: .

CDR3 DNA: TGTGCCAGCAGCTTAAGGGGGGGACGGCTAGCGGATATCAATGAGCAGTTCTTC
CDR3 protein: CASSLRGGRLADINEQFF
V gene: TRBV5-4
clone size: .
J gene: TRBJ2-1
D gene: .

CDR3 DNA: TGTGCCAGCAGCCCCGGGGGGATTAATAGCAATCAGCCCCAGCATTTT
CDR3 protein: CASSPGGINSNQPQHF
V gene: TRBV7-6
clone size: .
J gene: TRBJ1-5
D gene: .

CDR3 DNA: TGTGCTAGCAGCCCTCTTCGACAGGCCAGCAATCAGCCCCAGCATTTT
CDR3 protein: CASSPLRQASNQPQHF
V gene: TRBV7-7
clone size: .
J gene: TRBJ1-5
D gene: .

CDR3 DNA: TGCGCCAGCAGTGAGTCGGGGGCGGGAGAGGATGAGCAGTTCTTC
CDR3 protein: CASSESGAGEDEQFF
V gene: TRBV10-1
clone size: .
J gene: TRBJ2-1
D gene: .

CDR3 DNA: TGTGCCAGCACCCCGGCAGGGCAAGTTTACAATGAGCAGTTCTTC
CDR3 protein: CASTPAGQVYNEQFF
V gene: TRBV6-1
clone size: .
J gene: TRBJ2-1
D gene: .

CDR3 DNA: TGCGCCAGCAGCCGAGATGGACAGGGGCAGGCCTATGGCTACACCTTC
CDR3 protein: CASSRDGQGQAYGYTF
V gene: TRBV5-1
clone size: .
J gene: TRBJ1-2
D gene: TRBD1

CDR3 DNA: TGTGCCTGGAGTGTACCCGCGACTAGCGGGATTGACGGGGAGACCCAGTACTTC
CDR3 protein: CAWSVPATSGIDGETQYF
V gene: TRBV30
clone size: .
J gene: TRBJ2-5
D gene: TRBD2

CDR3 DNA: TGTGCCAGCAGTTTAGGCAGGGTGGGGAATGAGCAGTTCTTC
CDR3 protein: CASSLGRVGNEQFF
V gene: TRBV27
clone size: .
J gene: TRBJ2-1
D gene: .

CDR3 DNA: TGTGCCACCAGCAGGACTAGCGGGAGGTATCATGATACGCAGTATTTT
CDR3 protein: CATSRTSGRYHDTQYF
V gene: TRBV15
clone size: .
J gene: TRBJ2-3
D gene: TRBD2

CDR3 DNA: TGTGCCAGCACCTATGGAGACAGTGGCACTGAAGCTTTCTTT
CDR3 protein: CASTYGDSGTEAFF
V gene: TRBV2
clone size: few
J gene: TRBJ1-1
D gene: .

CDR3 DNA: TGTGCCAGCAGTGATACCCTATTGCAAGAGACCCAGTACTTC
CDR3 protein: CASSDTLLQETQYF
V gene: TRBV25-1
clone size: .
J gene: TRBJ2-5
D gene: .

CDR3 DNA: TGTGCCAGCAGCGCTACAGGGCTCCAAGAGACCCAGTACTTC
CDR3 protein: CASSATGLQETQYF
V gene: TRBV27
clone size: .
J gene: TRBJ2-5
D gene: .

CDR3 DNA: TGTGCCAGCAGCTTAGGGCCCCATGAGCAGTTCTTC
CDR3 protein: CASSLGPHEQFF
V gene: TRBV7-6
clone size: .
J gene: TRBJ2-1
D gene: .

CDR3 DNA: TGTGCCATCAGTGAGTCGATGGGGGCCACTTACGAGCAGTACTTC
CDR3 protein: CAISESMGATYEQYF
V gene: TRBV10-3
clone size: few
J gene: TRBJ2-7
D gene: .

CDR3 DNA: TGCGCCAGCAGTCCGGACCTCGGACAGGGGGTAAACACCATATATTTT
CDR3 protein: CASSPDLGQGVNTIYF
V gene: TRBV10-1
clone size: .
J gene: TRBJ1-3
D gene: TRBD1

CDR3 DNA: TGTGCCGGGGGGGGGCAGGGGACCTTAAACTATGGCTACACCTTC
CDR3 protein: CAGGGQGTLNYGYTF
V gene: TRBV28
clone size: .
J gene: TRBJ1-2
D gene: .